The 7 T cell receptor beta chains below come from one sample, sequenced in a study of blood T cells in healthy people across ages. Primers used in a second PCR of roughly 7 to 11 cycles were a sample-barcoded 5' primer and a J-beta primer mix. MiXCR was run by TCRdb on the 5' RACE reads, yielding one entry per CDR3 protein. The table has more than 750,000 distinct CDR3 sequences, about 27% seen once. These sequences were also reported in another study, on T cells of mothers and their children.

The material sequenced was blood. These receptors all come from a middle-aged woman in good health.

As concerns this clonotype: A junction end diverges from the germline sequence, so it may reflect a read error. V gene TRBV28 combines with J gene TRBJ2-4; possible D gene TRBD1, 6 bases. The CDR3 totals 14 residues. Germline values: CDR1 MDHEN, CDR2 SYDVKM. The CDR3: CASRARGTKNIRYF. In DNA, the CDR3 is TGTGCCAGCAGGGCCAGGGGAACCAAAAACATTCGGTACTTC.

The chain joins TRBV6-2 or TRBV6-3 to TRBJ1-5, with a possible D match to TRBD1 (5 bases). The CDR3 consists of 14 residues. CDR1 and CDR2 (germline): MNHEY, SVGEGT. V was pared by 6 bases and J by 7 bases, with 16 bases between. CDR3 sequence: CASSPVGVRQPQHF. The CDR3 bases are TGTGCCAGCAGCCCCGTGGGGGTACGGCAGCCCCAGCATTTT.

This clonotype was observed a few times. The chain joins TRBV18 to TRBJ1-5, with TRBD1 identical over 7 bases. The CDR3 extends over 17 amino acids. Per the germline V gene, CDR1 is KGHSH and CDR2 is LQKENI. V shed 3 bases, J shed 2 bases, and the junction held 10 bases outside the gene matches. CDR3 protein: CASSPEQTGRGNQPQHF. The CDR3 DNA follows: TGTGCCAGCTCACCCGAACAGACAGGGAGGGGCAATCAGCCCCAGCATTTT. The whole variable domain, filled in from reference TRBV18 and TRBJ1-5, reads NAGVMQNPRHLVRRRGQEARLRCSPMKGHSHVYWYRQLPEEGLKFMVYLQKENIIDESGMPKERFSAEFPKEGPSILRIQQVVRGDSAAYFCASSPEQTGRGNQPQHFGDGTRLSIL.

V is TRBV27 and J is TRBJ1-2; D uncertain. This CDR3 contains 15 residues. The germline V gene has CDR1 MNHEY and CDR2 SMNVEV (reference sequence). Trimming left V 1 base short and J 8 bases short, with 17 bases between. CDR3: CASSLFRAADGGYTF. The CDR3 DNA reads TGTGCCAGCAGTTTATTTCGGGCGGCGGATGGCGGCTACACCTTC.

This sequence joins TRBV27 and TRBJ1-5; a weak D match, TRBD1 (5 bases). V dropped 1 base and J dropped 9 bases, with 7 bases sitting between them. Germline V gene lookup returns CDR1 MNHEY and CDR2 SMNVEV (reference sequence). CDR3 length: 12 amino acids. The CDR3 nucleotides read TGTGCCAGCAGTTTATGGGGGGGGCCCCAGCATTTT. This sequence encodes CASSLWGGPQHF.

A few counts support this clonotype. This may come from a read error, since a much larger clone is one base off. CDR3 bases: TGCAGCGCAGAGAGGGGTACCTACGAGCAGTACTTC. This sequence encodes CSAERGTYEQYF. The chain recombines TRBV29-1 with TRBJ2-7, with D tentatively TRBD1 or TRBD2 (5 bases each). Trimming stripped 7 bases from V and 2 bases from J, with 12 bases between. This CDR3 comprises 12 residues. CDR1 is SQVTM and CDR2 is ANQGSEA in the germline V gene.

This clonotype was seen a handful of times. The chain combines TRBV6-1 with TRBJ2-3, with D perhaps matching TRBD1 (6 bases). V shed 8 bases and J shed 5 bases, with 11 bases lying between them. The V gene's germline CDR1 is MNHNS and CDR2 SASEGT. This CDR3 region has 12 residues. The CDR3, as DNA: TGTGCCAGCGACAGGCGAGGAGATACGCAGTATTTT. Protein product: CASDRRGDTQYF.